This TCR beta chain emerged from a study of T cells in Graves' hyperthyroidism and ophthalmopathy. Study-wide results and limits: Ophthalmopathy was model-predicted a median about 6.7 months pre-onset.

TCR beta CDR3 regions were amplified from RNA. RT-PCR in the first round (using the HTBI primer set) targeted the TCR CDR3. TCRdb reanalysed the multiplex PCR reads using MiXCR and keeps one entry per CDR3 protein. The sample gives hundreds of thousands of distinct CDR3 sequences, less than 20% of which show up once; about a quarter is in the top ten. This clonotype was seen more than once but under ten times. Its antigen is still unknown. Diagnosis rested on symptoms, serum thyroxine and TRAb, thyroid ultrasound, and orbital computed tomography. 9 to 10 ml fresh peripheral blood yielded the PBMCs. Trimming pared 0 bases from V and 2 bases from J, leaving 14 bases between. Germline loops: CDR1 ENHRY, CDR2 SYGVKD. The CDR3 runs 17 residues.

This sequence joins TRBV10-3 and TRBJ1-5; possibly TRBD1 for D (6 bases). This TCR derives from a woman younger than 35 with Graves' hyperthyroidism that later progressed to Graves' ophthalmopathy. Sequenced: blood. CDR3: CAISESMGGKGNQPQHF. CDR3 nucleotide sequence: TGTGCCATCAGTGAGTCGATGGGGGGCAAGGGCAATCAGCCCCAGCATTTT.